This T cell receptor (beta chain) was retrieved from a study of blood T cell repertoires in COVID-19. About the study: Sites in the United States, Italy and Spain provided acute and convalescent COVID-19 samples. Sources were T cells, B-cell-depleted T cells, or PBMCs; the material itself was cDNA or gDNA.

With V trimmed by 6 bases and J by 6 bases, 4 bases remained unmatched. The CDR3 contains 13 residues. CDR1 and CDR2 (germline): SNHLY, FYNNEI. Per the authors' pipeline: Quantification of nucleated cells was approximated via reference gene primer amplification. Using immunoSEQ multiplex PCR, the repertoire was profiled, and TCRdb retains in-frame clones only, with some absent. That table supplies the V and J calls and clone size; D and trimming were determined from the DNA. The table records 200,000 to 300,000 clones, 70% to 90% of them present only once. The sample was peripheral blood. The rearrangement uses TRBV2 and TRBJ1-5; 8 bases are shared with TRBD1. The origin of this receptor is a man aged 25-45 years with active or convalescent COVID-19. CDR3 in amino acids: CASSGQGVQPQHF. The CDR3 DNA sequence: TGTGCCAGCAGCGGACAGGGAGTTCAGCCCCAGCATTTT.